There are a few counts of the clone carrying this T cell receptor beta chain. This entry comes from a study of blood T cell repertoires in COVID-19. Study in general: Acute and convalescent COVID-19 specimens originated in the United States, Italy and Spain.

The study assigned cohorts using participant-reported clinical history. The assay was immunoSEQ multiplex PCR, and TCRdb's table has in-frame clones only and misses some. The profile shows some 200,000 clones, about 86% of them singletons. The length of the CDR3 is 14 residues. Germline V CDR1 and CDR2: MDHEN, SYDVKM. V was cut by 5 bases and J by 1 base, with 10 bases left in between. The clonotype was recovered from a woman in her 50s with acute COVID-19. The sequenced sample was PBMCs or T cells enriched from blood (not recorded which). The chain has TRBV28 and TRBJ2-3; possibly TRBD1 for D (5 bases). The CDR3 DNA sequence: TGTGCCAGCAGTGGGGCGGATCGCACAGATACGCAGTATTTT. The encoded protein is CASSGADRTDTQYF.